The 13 T cell receptor beta chains presented below share a single source sample, sequenced in a study of T cell responses to AZD1222 COVID-19 vaccine. Profiling relied on immunoSEQ multiplex PCR, and the TCRdb table lists in-frame clones only, not all of them. The data show more than 95,000 clones, about 90% seen once. Sequences were derived from peripheral blood, sampled on day 0 of AZD1222 vaccination. These receptors were collected from an adult in good health.

The rearrangement uses TRBV6-5 and TRBJ1-2; no firm D call. The germline gives CDR1 MNHEY, CDR2 SVGAGI. CDR3 length equals 15 residues. With 0 bases removed from V and 8 bases from J, the gap between germline ends came to 16 bases. CDR3 sequence (DNA): TGTGCCAGCAGTTACTCTCCGGCCAGTAATGTAGGCTACACCTTC. This gives the protein CASSYSPASNVGYTF.

This chain connects TRBV10-3 to TRBJ1-1; 10 bases match TRBD1. The CDR3 is made up of 13 amino acids. The ends lost 6 bases at V and 5 bases at J; junction bases unmatched: 3. Looked up from germline, CDR1 is ENHRY and CDR2 is SYGVKD. In DNA, the CDR3 is TGTGCCATCAGAGGGACAGGGGATACTGAAGCTTTCTTT. This codes for CAIRGTGDTEAFF.

The rearrangement uses TRBV12-5 and TRBJ2-7; 9 bases are shared with TRBD1. Per germline, CDR1 LGHNT and CDR2 FRNRAP. V shed 2 bases and J 2 bases; nucleotides not matched to a gene: 4. The CDR3 consists of 15 residues. This CDR3 is CASGLPDRGPYEQYF. In DNA, the CDR3 is TGTGCTAGTGGTTTGCCGGACAGGGGACCCTACGAGCAGTACTTC.

The gene calls are TRBV9 and TRBJ1-6; D remains ambiguous. The CDR3 loop spans 13 amino acids. CDR1 and CDR2 from the germline V gene are SGDLS and YYNGEE. V lost 4 bases, J lost 6 bases, and 8 bases lay in between. CDR3 amino acids: CASSLLVNSPLHF. CDR3 bases: TGTGCCAGCAGCCTCCTGGTTAATTCACCCCTCCACTTT.

The chain joins TRBV7-3 to TRBJ2-2, with unresolved D. V lost 0 bases and J 7 bases, leaving 0 bases between the germline ends. CDR3 length equals 11 residues. Looked up from germline, CDR1 is SGHTA and CDR2 is FQGTGA. DNA of the CDR3: TGTGCCAGCAGCTTAACCGGGGAGCTGTTTTTT. Protein sequence: CASSLTGELFF.

This chain connects TRBV18 to TRBJ2-5; possibly TRBD2 for D (5 bases). The V and J ends lost 6 bases and 3 bases respectively, with 11 bases between them. Germline CDR1 is KGHSH and CDR2 is LQKENI. CDR3 length equals 13 residues. The CDR3 DNA reads TGTGCCAGCTCTCGAAGCGGAGAAGAGACCCAGTACTTC. Translating it yields CASSRSGEETQYF.

A few counts support this clone. The CDR3 nucleotides read TGTGCCAGCAGCCCGGGGACAGGGTATTTCCAGCCCCAGCATTTT. It specifies CASSPGTGYFQPQHF. The gene calls are TRBV6-2 or TRBV6-3 and TRBJ1-5, with 9 nucleotides matching TRBD1. Germline V gives CDR1 MNHEY, CDR2 SVGEGT. This CDR3 region has 15 residues. With V trimmed by 6 bases and J by 7 bases, 10 bases remained unmatched.

This clone was recorded once. V and J are TRBV6-5 and TRBJ2-1, with D possibly being TRBD1 or TRBD2 (5 bases each). V lost 7 bases, J lost 8 bases, and 12 bases lay in between. The germline V gene encodes CDR1 MNHEY and CDR2 SVGAGI. This CDR3 region has 12 residues. This CDR3 reads CASKARDDEQFF. The DNA for the CDR3 is TGTGCCAGCAAAGCCCGGGACGATGAGCAGTTCTTC.

The chain couples TRBV19 to TRBJ1-6, with 8 bases lining up with TRBD1. Trimming removed 5 bases from V and 11 bases from J; junction bases left unmatched: 5. The CDR3 covers 13 residues. Germline CDR1 is LNHDA and CDR2 is SQIVND (reference sequence). This CDR3 is CASSDRGGAPLHF. CDR3 sequence (DNA): TGTGCCAGTAGTGACAGGGGAGGGGCACCCCTCCACTTT. The full variable domain, with the rest looked up from reference TRBV19 and TRBJ1-6, is DGGITQSPKYLFRKEGQNVTLSCEQNLNHDAMYWYRQDPGQGLRLIYYSQIVNDFQKGDIAEGYSVSREKKESFPLTVTSAQKNPTAFYLCASSDRGGAPLHFGNGTRLTVT.

The chain has TRBV13 and TRBJ2-7, with TRBD1 matching over 7 bases. V trimming: 0 bases; J trimming: 2 bases; junction bases outside the gene matches: 13. The CDR3 runs 18 residues. Germline assignment: CDR1 PRHDT and CDR2 FYEKMQ (reference sequence). The CDR3 region has the DNA TGTGCCAGCAGCTTAGGCTTTTACCAGGGGGTCTCGCCCTACGAGCAGTACTTC. Translating gives CASSLGFYQGVSPYEQYF.

This chain joins TRBV30 and TRBJ1-1; D not resolved. CDR3 length: 13 residues. Trimming cost V 3 bases and J 0 bases, with 8 bases left between them. Germline V gene lookup returns CDR1 GTSNPN and CDR2 SVGIG (reference sequence). CDR3 sequence (DNA): TGTGCCTGGAGCGGCAGTGTGAACACTGAAGCTTTCTTT. Translated, it gives CAWSGSVNTEAFF. Full variable domain (remainder filled in from reference TRBV30 and TRBJ1-1): SQTIHQWPATLVQPVGSPLSLECTVEGTSNPNLYWYRQAAGRGLQLLFYSVGIGQISSEVPQNLSASRPQDRQFILSSKKLLLSDSGFYLCAWSGSVNTEAFFGQGTRLTVV.

The genes are TRBV18 and TRBJ2-1; maybe TRBD2 (5 bases). The CDR3 extends over 15 amino acids. The V end was cut by 3 bases, the J end by 8 bases, with 17 bases between. Germline assignment: CDR1 KGHSH and CDR2 LQKENI. CDR3 protein: CASSPAGVEVHEQFF. The CDR3 nucleotides are TGTGCCAGCTCACCTGCCGGGGTGGAGGTGCATGAGCAGTTCTTC. The variable domain in full, completed from reference TRBV18 and TRBJ2-1, reads NAGVMQNPRHLVRRRGQEARLRCSPMKGHSHVYWYRQLPEEGLKFMVYLQKENIIDESGMPKERFSAEFPKEGPSILRIQQVVRGDSAAYFCASSPAGVEVHEQFFGPGTRLTVL.

The chain employs TRBV29-1 and TRBJ2-2; 7 bases agree with TRBD1. V gave up 1 base and J gave up 2 bases; unmatched junction bases: 4. The CDR3 is made up of 15 amino acids. The V gene's germline CDR1 is SQVTM and CDR2 ANQGSEA. DNA for the CDR3: TGCAGCGTTGAAGGGCAGGGGGTAAACACCGGGGAGCTGTTTTTT. Protein product: CSVEGQGVNTGELFF.